Listed here are 17 T cell receptor beta chains from one sample, sequenced in a study of blood T cell repertoires in COVID-19. Profiled with immunoSEQ multiplex PCR; TCRdb holds only in-frame clones, not every one. The data show tens of thousands of clones, 70% to 85% seen once. The sequenced sample consisted of peripheral blood. These receptors were obtained from a woman aged 70-85 years with acute or convalescent COVID-19.

CDR3 DNA: TGTGCCAGTACCATCCGTCAGGGGCGCGGTACCGGGGAGCTGTTTTTT. The encoded protein is CASTIRQGRGTGELFF. V gene TRBV19 combines with J gene TRBJ2-2; D is perhaps TRBD1 (6 bases). In germline, CDR1 is LNHDA, CDR2 SQIVND (reference sequence). The CDR3 sequence is 16 residues long. V was trimmed by 7 bases and J by 5 bases, leaving 20 bases between them.

This clone was observed at least ten times. The chain combines TRBV5-1 with TRBJ1-3; D possibly corresponds to TRBD1 (6 bases). The CDR3 is made up of 15 amino acids. Germline V CDR1 and CDR2: SGHRS, YFSETQ. V gave up 0 bases and J gave up 3 bases, with 10 bases separating them. CDR3 region: CASSLAGGVGNTIYF. Here the CDR3 DNA reads TGCGCCAGCAGCTTGGCGGGGGGCGTTGGAAACACCATATATTTT.

The chain recombines TRBV5-6 with TRBJ2-1, with TRBD2 identical over 12 bases. The CDR3 runs 14 residues. Germline CDR1 is SGHDT and CDR2 is YYEEEE. V trimming: 4 bases; J trimming: 9 bases; junction bases outside the gene matches: 5. CDR3 nucleotides: TGTGCCAGCAGCCTACTAGCGGGAGGAGGTGAGCAGTTCTTC. This sequence encodes CASSLLAGGGEQFF.

The rearrangement joins TRBV11-3 to TRBJ1-1; 7 positions match TRBD1. Germline values: CDR1 SGHNT, CDR2 YENEEA. The CDR3 is 15 residues long. V was clipped by 5 bases and J by 2 bases; unmatched bases: 8. CDR3 sequence (DNA): TGTGCCAGCAGCCCAAACAGGGGCCAAAACACTGAAGCTTTCTTT. Protein product: CASSPNRGQNTEAFF.

V and J are TRBV19 and TRBJ1-6; D not resolved. The CDR3 runs 13 residues. Germline values: CDR1 LNHDA, CDR2 SQIVND (reference sequence). Trimming pared 7 bases from V and 7 bases from J, leaving 11 bases between. The CDR3 sequence: CASKSGINSPLHF. The CDR3, as DNA: TGTGCCAGTAAATCAGGAATCAATTCACCCCTCCACTTT.

V is TRBV7-8 and J is TRBJ1-5; 8 bases match TRBD1. The CDR3 is 15 residues long. Germline values: CDR1 SGHVS, CDR2 FQNEAQ. V lost 5 bases to trimming and J lost 0 bases; unmatched junction nucleotides: 3. The CDR3: CASSRDRGSNQPQHF. CDR3 DNA: TGTGCCAGCAGCCGAGACAGGGGTAGCAATCAGCCCCAGCATTTT.

The CDR3 reads CASTTTSYNEQFF. The CDR3 DNA reads as TGTGCCAGCACCACAACTAGCTACAATGAGCAGTTCTTC. This chain joins TRBV28 and TRBJ2-1; tentative D call: TRBD2 (5 bases). The CDR3 has 13 amino acids. Per the germline V gene, CDR1 is MDHEN and CDR2 is SYDVKM. The V end lost 7 bases, the J end lost 3 bases, and 10 bases lay between the germline ends.

This clone was seen only a few times. The chain combines TRBV7-8 with TRBJ2-3; D remains unclear. This CDR3 spans 15 amino acids. CDR1 is SGHVS, CDR2 FQNEAQ, per germline. V lost 4 bases and J lost 0, with 11 bases in between. The CDR3 sequence is CASSSALTSTDTQYF. The DNA of the CDR3 is TGTGCCAGCAGCTCAGCGCTAACTAGCACAGATACGCAGTATTTT. The full variable domain, with the rest looked up from reference TRBV7-8 and TRBJ2-3, is GAGVSQSPRYKVAKRGQDVALRCDPISGHVSLFWYQQALGQGPEFLTYFQNEAQLDKSGLPSDRFFAERPEGSVSTLKIQRTQQEDSAVYLCASSSALTSTDTQYFGPGTRLTVL.

The V call is TRBV7-9, the J call TRBJ2-5, with 9 bases fitting TRBD2. V dropped 5 bases and J dropped 5; count of bases not matched to a gene: 3. Germline V gives CDR1 SEHNR, CDR2 FQNEAQ (reference sequence). The CDR3 is 13 residues long. The CDR3 coding sequence is TGTGCCAGCAGCGCTAGCGGGACGGAGACCCAGTACTTC. It yields the protein CASSASGTETQYF.

The rearrangement joins TRBV29-1 to TRBJ1-2; 9 bases fit TRBD1. J was trimmed by 4 bases and V by 1 base; bases with no gene match: 7. The CDR3 spans 15 residues. Germline loops: CDR1 SQVTM, CDR2 ANQGSEA. The CDR3 DNA reads as TGCAGCGTTGAAGGGGGACAGGGCCTCCCCTATGGCTACACCTTC. Translating it yields CSVEGGQGLPYGYTF.

This clone was seen a single time. The chain has TRBV14 and TRBJ1-2; D is unclear. Per germline, CDR1 SGHDN and CDR2 FVKESK. Between the trimmed V and J ends, which lost 3 bases and 0 bases, there was a span of 11 bases. This CDR3 has 15 residues. CDR3 protein: CASSQPGASNYGYTF. The CDR3 DNA sequence: TGTGCCAGCAGCCAGCCGGGAGCTTCTAACTATGGCTACACCTTC.

The chain joins TRBV2 to TRBJ2-7; D not resolved. This CDR3 is 13 amino acids long. Germline V gene sequence: CDR1 SNHLY, CDR2 FYNNEI. The germline V and J ends were trimmed by 6 bases and 2 bases, with 11 bases remaining between them. The CDR3 reads CASRVDFAYEQYF. CDR3 in DNA: TGTGCCAGCAGAGTAGACTTCGCCTACGAGCAGTACTTC.

This clone was detected ten times or more. J is TRBJ2-2 and V is TRBV19; the match to TRBD2 covers 8 bases. Germline CDR1 and CDR2: LNHDA and SQIVND (reference sequence). The CDR3 has 15 amino acids. Losses at the gene ends were 5 bases for V and 2 bases for J; bases not matched to a gene: 4. The CDR3 reads CASSPSGLNTGELFF. The CDR3 coding sequence is TGTGCCAGTAGTCCTAGCGGGCTCAACACCGGGGAGCTGTTTTTT.

This chain connects TRBV6-4 to TRBJ1-6; D is undetermined. Germline lookup yields CDR1 MRHNA and CDR2 SNTAGT. Trimming removed 4 bases at V and 2 bases at J, with 9 bases between. The CDR3 consists of 15 residues. Here the CDR3 reads CASSATLTYNSPLHF. For the CDR3, the DNA is TGTGCCAGCAGTGCGACACTTACCTATAATTCACCCCTCCACTTT.

This clone appeared a few times. The V and J genes are TRBV5-6 and TRBJ2-7; TRBD2 agrees at 15 bases. Germline CDR1 reads SGHDT; CDR2 reads YYEEEE. Trimming removed 5 bases from V and 1 base from J; junction bases left unmatched: 4. CDR3 length: 16 amino acids. DNA of the CDR3: TGTGCCAGCAGGGGACTAGCGGGGGGAAAGTCCTACGAGCAGTACTTC. This sequence encodes CASRGLAGGKSYEQYF.

The V call is TRBV28, the J call TRBJ1-2, with TRBD1 matching 9 bases. V shed 3 bases and J 4 bases; nucleotides not matched to a gene: 9. Germline V CDR1 and CDR2: MDHEN, SYDVKM. The CDR3 sequence is 16 residues long. The CDR3 coding sequence is TGTGCCAGCAGTTTGGCCGGACAGGGGATTCGCTATGGCTACACCTTC. Encoded protein: CASSLAGQGIRYGYTF.

The rearrangement links TRBV12-3 or TRBV12-4 to TRBJ1-2; TRBD1 might be the D (6 bases). Trimming removed 5 bases at V and 10 bases at J, with 11 bases between. There are 11 residues in the CDR3. CDR3 loop: CASSVGTHYTF. CDR3 DNA sequence: TGTGCCAGCAGTGTCGGGACACACTACACCTTC.